This is a list of T cell receptor beta chains from one sample in a study of T-cell reconstitution after alpha-beta-depleted transplantation in children. MiXCR, applied by TCRdb to the PCR reads, yields one record per CDR3 protein. The table has some 640,000 distinct CDR3 sequences, roughly 15% seen once; the top ten hold approximately 1%. The starting material was PBMCs from the stem cell graft donor, obtained from the stem cell graft. The receptors come from a human donor who donated a stem cell graft to a child with acute myeloid leukemia. Each CDR3 is given with its conserved first and last residue. The order of the fields is clone size, V gene, J gene, CDR3 length, D gene, CDR3 protein, CDR3 DNA. D genes are given only for firm matches. Clone size is not always given. Where it is, it says once, few, many or a class for expanded clones.

clone_size: .
v_call: TRBV4-1
j_call: TRBJ2-3
cdr3_length: 15
d_call: .
cdr3_aa: CASSQDSIATDTQYF
cdr3_nt: TGCGCCAGCAGCCAAGACTCGATAGCCACAGATACGCAGTATTTT

clone_size: few
v_call: TRBV12-3/TRBV12-4
j_call: TRBJ2-6
cdr3_length: 11
d_call: .
cdr3_aa: CASNKANVLTF
cdr3_nt: TGTGCCAGCAATAAGGCCAACGTCCTGACTTTC

clone_size: .
v_call: TRBV7-2
j_call: TRBJ2-1
cdr3_length: 16
d_call: .
cdr3_aa: CASSLGGWGPYNEQFF
cdr3_nt: TGTGCCAGCAGCTTAGGTGGTTGGGGGCCGTACAATGAGCAGTTCTTC

clone_size: .
v_call: TRBV7-2
j_call: TRBJ2-2
cdr3_length: 16
d_call: TRBD2
cdr3_aa: CASSSGLAVNTGELFF
cdr3_nt: TGTGCCAGCAGCTCCGGACTAGCGGTTAACACCGGGGAGCTGTTTTTT

clone_size: many
v_call: TRBV6-5
j_call: TRBJ2-1
cdr3_length: 16
d_call: .
cdr3_aa: CASSPRGAGLNNEQFF
cdr3_nt: TGTGCCAGCAGTCCCCGCGGGGCAGGGCTGAACAATGAGCAGTTCTTC

clone_size: many
v_call: TRBV7-9
j_call: TRBJ1-4
cdr3_length: 13
d_call: .
cdr3_aa: CASSFFGDEKLFF
cdr3_nt: TGTGCCAGCAGCTTTTTCGGGGATGAAAAACTGTTTTTT

clone_size: .
v_call: TRBV5-5
j_call: TRBJ1-5
cdr3_length: 13
d_call: .
cdr3_aa: CASSYGADQPQHF
cdr3_nt: TGTGCCAGCAGCTACGGGGCCGATCAGCCCCAGCATTTT

clone_size: .
v_call: TRBV24-1
j_call: TRBJ2-1
cdr3_length: 17
d_call: TRBD2
cdr3_aa: CATSDRRTSGGQAEQFF
cdr3_nt: TGTGCCACCAGTGACCGACGGACTAGCGGGGGCCAGGCCGAGCAGTTCTTC

clone_size: .
v_call: TRBV20-1
j_call: TRBJ1-5
cdr3_length: 12
d_call: TRBD1
cdr3_aa: CSAIGTDQPQHF
cdr3_nt: TGCAGTGCTATCGGGACAGATCAGCCCCAGCATTTT

clone_size: few
v_call: TRBV7-2
j_call: TRBJ2-2
cdr3_length: 16
d_call: TRBD1
cdr3_aa: CASSQEATGGSGELFF
cdr3_nt: TGTGCCAGCAGCCAAGAGGCGACAGGGGGGTCGGGGGAGCTGTTTTTT

clone_size: few
v_call: TRBV12-3/TRBV12-4
j_call: TRBJ1-4
cdr3_length: 15
d_call: .
cdr3_aa: CASSPEGNPLGKLFF
cdr3_nt: TGTGCCAGCAGCCCTGAGGGCAATCCCCTTGGGAAACTGTTTTTT

clone_size: .
v_call: TRBV25-1
j_call: TRBJ2-5
cdr3_length: 13
d_call: .
cdr3_aa: CASSGEGAETQYF
cdr3_nt: TGTGCCAGCAGTGGTGAGGGTGCCGAGACCCAGTACTTC

clone_size: .
v_call: TRBV24-1
j_call: TRBJ2-1
cdr3_length: 13
d_call: .
cdr3_aa: CATSSPSDNEQFF
cdr3_nt: TGTGCCACCAGTTCTCCCAGCGACAATGAGCAGTTCTTC

clone_size: many
v_call: TRBV12-3/TRBV12-4
j_call: TRBJ2-3
cdr3_length: 14
d_call: .
cdr3_aa: CASSFLGVTDTQYF
cdr3_nt: TGTGCCAGCAGTTTTTTGGGGGTGACGGATACGCAGTATTTT

clone_size: many
v_call: TRBV29-1
j_call: TRBJ1-2
cdr3_length: 12
d_call: .
cdr3_aa: CSVGESNYGYTF
cdr3_nt: TGCAGCGTGGGGGAGAGCAACTATGGCTACACCTTC

clone_size: .
v_call: TRBV4-1
j_call: TRBJ1-5
cdr3_length: 15
d_call: .
cdr3_aa: CASSQSPNGNQPQHF
cdr3_nt: TGCGCCAGCAGCCAAAGCCCAAACGGCAATCAGCCCCAGCATTTT

clone_size: many
v_call: TRBV20-1
j_call: TRBJ2-4
cdr3_length: 17
d_call: .
cdr3_aa: CSARDLGGGVAKNIQYF
cdr3_nt: TGCAGTGCTAGAGATCTTGGGGGTGGTGTGGCCAAAAACATTCAGTACTTC

clone_size: .
v_call: TRBV6-6
j_call: TRBJ2-1
cdr3_length: 13
d_call: .
cdr3_aa: CASSYEGTHDPFF
cdr3_nt: TGTGCCAGCAGTTACGAAGGGACCCACGACCCGTTCTTC

clone_size: many
v_call: TRBV20-1
j_call: TRBJ1-2
cdr3_length: 11
d_call: .
cdr3_aa: CAGGEGDGYTF
cdr3_nt: TGCGCGGGGGGAGAGGGGGATGGCTACACCTTC

clone_size: .
v_call: TRBV6-5
j_call: TRBJ2-2
cdr3_length: 16
d_call: TRBD1
cdr3_aa: CASSYSGTGRAGELFF
cdr3_nt: TGTGCCAGCAGTTACTCTGGGACAGGGAGAGCCGGGGAGCTGTTTTTT

clone_size: few
v_call: TRBV20-1
j_call: TRBJ2-2
cdr3_length: 14
d_call: TRBD2
cdr3_aa: CSARRDYMLGELFF
cdr3_nt: TGCAGTGCGAGACGGGACTATATGCTCGGGGAGCTGTTTTTT

clone_size: .
v_call: TRBV5-1
j_call: TRBJ1-1
cdr3_length: 15
d_call: .
cdr3_aa: CASSLRQATGTEAFF
cdr3_nt: TGCGCCAGCAGCTTGAGGCAGGCTACGGGAACTGAAGCTTTCTTT